The clone carrying this T cell receptor beta chain was seen only a few times. What it binds is unknown. Using unique molecular identifiers, the investigators prepared the TCRbeta library. TCRdb reanalysed the PCR reads using MiXCR and keeps one entry per CDR3 protein. The table lists about 27,000 distinct CDR3 sequences, 5.5% to 7.5% of them singletons, with 5.5% to 7% in the top ten. These data belong to a study of T-cell reconstitution after alpha-beta-depleted transplantation in children. Study results and limitations: Surviving thymic progenitors and recipient T cells were the source of high TCRbeta diversity at day 60 in some patients.

Sequenced material: PBMCs, mostly from graft donor cells, taken 180 days after TCRalphabeta/CD19-depleted stem cell transplant. The receptor was isolated from a male patient between 5 and 17 years old who had a stem cell transplant for acute myeloid leukemia, so the T cells may come from the graft donor.

CDR3: CATSRELGQGNQPQHF. In DNA form, the CDR3 reads TGTGCCACCAGCAGAGAATTGGGACAGGGCAATCAGCCCCAGCATTTT. The genes are TRBV15 and TRBJ1-5; 8 nucleotides line up with TRBD1. The V and J ends lost 0 bases and 2 bases, in that order; junction bases with no gene match: 3. The CDR3 is made up of 16 amino acids. Germline V gene sequence: CDR1 LNHNV, CDR2 YYDKDF (reference sequence).